The source of this T cell receptor beta chain is a study of blood T cell repertoires in COVID-19. About the study: Sources were T cells, B-cell-depleted T cells, or PBMCs; the material itself was cDNA or gDNA.

Germline V gene lookup returns CDR1 SGHTA and CDR2 FQGTGA. The CDR3 is 16 amino acids. Trimming at V came to 4 bases and at J to 6 bases, leaving 10 bases not matched to a gene. Original processing notes: Cell counts per sample came from amplifying reference gene primers. Libraries were prepared by immunoSEQ multiplex PCR; TCRdb keeps only in-frame clonotypes and omits some of them. From that table come the V and J calls and clone size; the DNA was used to work out D and trimming. Among 140,000 to 150,000 clones, 85% to 90% were seen once, and the ten largest hold 1.2%. This clone was picked up a small number of times.

Sequencing was performed on PBMCs or T cells enriched from blood (not recorded which). The TCR was taken from a woman aged 30 to 39 with acute COVID-19. The rearrangement uses TRBV7-3 and TRBJ2-1; 9 bases map to TRBD1. The CDR3 DNA is TGTGCCAGCAGCTCAGAACCGGGACAGGGCGGCAATGAGCAGTTCTTC. Amino acids: CASSSEPGQGGNEQFF.